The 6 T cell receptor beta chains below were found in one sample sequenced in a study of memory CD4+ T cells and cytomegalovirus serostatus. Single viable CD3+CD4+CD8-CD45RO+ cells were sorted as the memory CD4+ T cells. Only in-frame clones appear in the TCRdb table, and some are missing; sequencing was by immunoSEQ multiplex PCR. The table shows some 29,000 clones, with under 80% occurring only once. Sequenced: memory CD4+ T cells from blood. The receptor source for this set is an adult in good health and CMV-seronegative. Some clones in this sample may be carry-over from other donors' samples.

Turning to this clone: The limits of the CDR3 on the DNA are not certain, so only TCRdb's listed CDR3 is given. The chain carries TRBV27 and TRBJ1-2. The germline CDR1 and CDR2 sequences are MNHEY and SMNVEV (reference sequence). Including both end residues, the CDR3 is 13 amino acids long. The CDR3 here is CASSTSSNYGYTF.

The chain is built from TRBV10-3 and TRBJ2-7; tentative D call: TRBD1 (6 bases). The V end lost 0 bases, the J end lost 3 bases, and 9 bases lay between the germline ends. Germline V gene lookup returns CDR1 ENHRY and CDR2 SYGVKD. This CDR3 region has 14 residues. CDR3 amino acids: CAISESTGHYEQYF. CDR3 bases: TGTGCCATCAGTGAGTCGACGGGACACTACGAGCAGTACTTC.

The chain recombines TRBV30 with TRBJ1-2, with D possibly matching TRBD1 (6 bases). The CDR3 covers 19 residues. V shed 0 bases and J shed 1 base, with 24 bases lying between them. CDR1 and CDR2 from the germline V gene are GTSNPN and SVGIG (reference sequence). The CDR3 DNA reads TGTGCCTGGAGTGTATTCGGGGACCAGGGGCCCACGCGTAACTATGGCTACACCTTC. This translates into CAWSVFGDQGPTRNYGYTF.

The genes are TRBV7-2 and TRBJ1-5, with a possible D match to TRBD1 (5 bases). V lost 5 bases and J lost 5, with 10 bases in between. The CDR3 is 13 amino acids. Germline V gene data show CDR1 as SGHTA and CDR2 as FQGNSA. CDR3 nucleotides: TGTGCCAGCAGCGTTCTCAGGGATCAGCCCCAGCATTTT. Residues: CASSVLRDQPQHF.

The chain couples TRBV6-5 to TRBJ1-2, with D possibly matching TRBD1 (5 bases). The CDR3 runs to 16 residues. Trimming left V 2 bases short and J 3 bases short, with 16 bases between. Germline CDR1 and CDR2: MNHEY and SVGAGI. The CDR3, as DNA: TGTGCCAGCAGTTACGACCGGGGCCCGAGGCACTATGGCTACACCTTC. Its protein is CASSYDRGPRHYGYTF.

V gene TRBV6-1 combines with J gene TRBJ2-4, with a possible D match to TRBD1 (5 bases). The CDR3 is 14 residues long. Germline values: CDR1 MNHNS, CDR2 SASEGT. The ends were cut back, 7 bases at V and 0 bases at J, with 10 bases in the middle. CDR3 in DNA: TGTGCCAGCATTTCGCAGGGAGCCAAAAACATTCAGTACTTC. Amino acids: CASISQGAKNIQYF.